The clone carrying this TCR beta chain showed up many times. Its specificity is unknown. These data come from a study of T-cell reconstitution after alpha-beta-depleted transplantation in children. Findings and limits, study-wide: By about two months after transplant, alpha-beta T cells reportedly arose from several hundred graft clones that had expanded. The main origin of T-cell counts and diversity one year after transplant was newly produced T cells.

The TCRbeta library incorporated unique molecular identifiers. TCRdb reprocessed the PCR reads with MiXCR, giving one entry per CDR3 protein. The data hold under 250,000 distinct CDR3 sequences, with 20% to 30% observed a single time. The CDR3 length is 14 residues. The ends were cut back, 3 bases at V and 5 bases at J, with 11 bases in the middle. This TCR was sampled from a female patient under 10 years old who had a stem cell transplant for congenital amegakaryocytic thrombocytopenia, so the T cells may come from the graft donor. The input for sequencing was PBMCs, mostly from graft donor cells, taken 360 days after TCRalphabeta/CD19-depleted stem cell transplant. The V gene is TRBV12-3 or TRBV12-4, the J gene TRBJ1-5; a possible D gene is TRBD1 (6 bases). Here the CDR3 reads CASSFRGGDQPQHF. CDR3 bases: TGTGCCAGCAGTTTTCGAGGGGGTGATCAGCCCCAGCATTTT.